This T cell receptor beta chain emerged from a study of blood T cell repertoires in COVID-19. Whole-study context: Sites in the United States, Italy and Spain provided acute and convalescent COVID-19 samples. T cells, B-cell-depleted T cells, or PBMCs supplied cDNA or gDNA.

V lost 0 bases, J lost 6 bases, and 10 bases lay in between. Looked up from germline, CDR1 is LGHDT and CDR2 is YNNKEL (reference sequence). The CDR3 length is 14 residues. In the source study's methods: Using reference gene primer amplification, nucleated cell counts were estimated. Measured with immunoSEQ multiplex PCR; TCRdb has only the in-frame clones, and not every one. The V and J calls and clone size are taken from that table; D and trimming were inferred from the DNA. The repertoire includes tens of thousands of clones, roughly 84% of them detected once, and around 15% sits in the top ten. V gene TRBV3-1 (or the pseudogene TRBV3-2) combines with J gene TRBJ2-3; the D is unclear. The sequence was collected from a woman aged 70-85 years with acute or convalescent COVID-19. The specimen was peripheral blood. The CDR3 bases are TGTGCCAGCAGCCAAGAGATCACTCTGGATACGCAGTATTTT. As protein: CASSQEITLDTQYF.